A selection of T cell receptor beta chains follows, all from one sample in a study of shared clonotypes between healthy human individuals. Sequenced by immunoSEQ multiplex PCR; TCRdb stores in-frame clones only, minus some. This sample yields about 680,000 clones, of which around 72% are seen a single time; approximately 1.6% belongs to the top ten. Material: memory CD4+ T cells sorted from blood. The receptors were sampled from a woman aged 25 to 39 in good health. CDR3s include the opening cysteine and the closing phenylalanine or tryptophan. The D gene is left open where the match is weak. Only part of the rows carry a size: once, few, many, or a class if the clone is expanded.

v_gene	d_gene	abundance	j_gene	CDR3aa
TRBV5-1	.	.	TRBJ2-2	CASSLEGSEGGELFF
TRBV6-5	.	.	TRBJ2-7	CASSYLGGPDYEQYF
TRBV6-1	TRBD1	once	TRBJ1-5	CATAGQGLRNQPQHF
TRBV28	TRBD2	.	TRBJ2-1	CATSLVVSGTYNEQFF
TRBV20-1	.	.	TRBJ2-1	CSARKENEQFF
TRBV7-9	.	.	TRBJ1-4	CASSWGGPDSLFF
TRBV4-2	TRBD2	few	TRBJ2-1	CASSHLAGESYNEQFF
TRBV11-3	.	many	TRBJ1-1	CASSQGINTEAFF
TRBV11-3	.	many	TRBJ2-3	CASSLWAKHPSTDTQYF
TRBV4-1	TRBD2	.	TRBJ2-1	CASRDPGRSTNEQFF
TRBV4-2	.	.	TRBJ1-5	CASSQVPADSNQPQHF
TRBV5-4	TRBD2	.	TRBJ2-3	CASSHKREGQDTQYF
TRBV10-2	TRBD2	many	TRBJ2-2	CASSESSGSGELFF
TRBV28	.	.	TRBJ2-5	CASSLAPVQETQYF
TRBV4-1	TRBD1	.	TRBJ2-1	CASSLLRQGPYNEQFF
TRBV7-8	TRBD2	.	TRBJ2-2	CASSSRPSGSSGELFF
TRBV6-5	TRBD1	.	TRBJ1-2	CASSKAGGNGYTF
TRBV5-1	TRBD1	.	TRBJ2-1	CASSFAPQGNEQFF
TRBV28	TRBD1	.	TRBJ2-7	CASRAQGALYEQYF
TRBV7-9	TRBD1	.	TRBJ1-4	CASRTGTGNEKLFF
TRBV11-2	TRBD2	.	TRBJ2-3	CASSPDAGGPRDTQYF
TRBV7-6	TRBD2	.	TRBJ2-2	CASSLAAGVNTGELFF
TRBV27	.	.	TRBJ2-4	CASSPNAGPLSKNIQYF
TRBV2	.	once	TRBJ2-3	CASQILAYGTDTQYF
TRBV27	.	once	TRBJ2-1	CASSKVGTVYNEQFF
TRBV5-1	TRBD2	many	TRBJ2-1	CASSLASGGYNEQFF
TRBV10-3	.	.	TRBJ2-3	CAISDGFVTDTQYF
TRBV19	TRBD2	.	TRBJ2-1	CASSSLAGTRNNEQFF
TRBV11-3	TRBD2	.	TRBJ2-1	CASSQKTSGKFYNEQFF
TRBV5-1	TRBD1	few	TRBJ2-5	CASSPTGTEETQYF
TRBV5-1	.	.	TRBJ1-4	CASGEGSTNEKLFF
TRBV2	TRBD2	.	TRBJ2-5	CASSASLAGVRVTQYF